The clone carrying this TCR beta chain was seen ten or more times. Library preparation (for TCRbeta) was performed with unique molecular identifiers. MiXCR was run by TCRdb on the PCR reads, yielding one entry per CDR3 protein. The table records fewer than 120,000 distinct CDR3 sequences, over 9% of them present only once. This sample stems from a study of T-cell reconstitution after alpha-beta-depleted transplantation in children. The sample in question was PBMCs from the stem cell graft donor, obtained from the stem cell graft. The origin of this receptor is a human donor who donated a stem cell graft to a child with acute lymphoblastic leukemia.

CDR3 sequence reads: CASSTSKLASSTDTQYF. The DNA for the CDR3 is TGTGCCAGCAGTACCTCCAAACTAGCGTCTAGCACAGATACGCAGTATTTT. The J gene is TRBJ2-3, the V gene TRBV12-3 or TRBV12-4; 7 bases agree with TRBD2. V was clipped by 5 bases and J by 0 bases; unmatched bases: 11. The CDR3 has 17 residues.